Listed here are 24 T cell receptor beta chains from one sample, sequenced in a study of cytomegalovirus exposure and HLA in healthy donors. Researchers ran the PCR with 60 Vbeta and 13 Jbeta primers. Method: immunoSEQ multiplex PCR; TCRdb's copy keeps in-frame clones and lacks some. The sample holds 100,000 or so clones, roughly 77% seen once. What was sequenced was PBMCs. The receptors were sampled from a man aged 40-55 years in good health and CMV-seronegative.

The chain employs TRBV6-1 and TRBJ1-1; no firm D call. V gave up 1 base and J gave up 0 bases, with 6 bases separating them. Germline V gene data show CDR1 as MNHNS and CDR2 as SASEGT. CDR3 size: 14 residues. This CDR3 is CASSEGQLNTEAFF. CDR3 nucleotides: TGTGCCAGCAGTGAAGGTCAGTTGAACACTGAAGCTTTCTTT.

This chain connects TRBV6-5 to TRBJ1-6, with 7 nucleotides matching TRBD1. Germline assignment: CDR1 MNHEY and CDR2 SVGAGI. The CDR3 is 15 residues long. With V trimmed by 2 bases and J by 8 bases, 6 bases remained unmatched. As DNA, the CDR3 is TGTGCCAGCAGTTACCGACAGGGTTCGCATTCACCCCTCCACTTT. Its protein product is CASSYRQGSHSPLHF.

In nucleotides, the CDR3 is TGTGCCACCAGCAGAGATGGAGGGTCTCGGAGCTACGAGCAGTACTTC. Translated, it gives CATSRDGGSRSYEQYF. The chain couples TRBV15 to TRBJ2-7; perhaps TRBD2 as D (6 bases). Trimming shortened V by 0 bases and J by 3 bases, and 15 bases separated the two germline ends. CDR3 length equals 16 residues. Germline V gene data show CDR1 as LNHNV and CDR2 as YYDKDF (reference sequence).

The V and J genes are TRBV4-3 and TRBJ1-6, with D possibly TRBD1 on 5 matching bases. CDR3 length: 14 residues. Germline CDR1 reads LGHNA; CDR2 reads YSLEER. V was shortened by 5 bases and J by 9 bases, with 14 bases between the two germline ends. In nucleotides, the CDR3 is TGCGCCAGCAGCACCTCAAGGGGAGGTTCACCCCTCCACTTT. As protein: CASSTSRGGSPLHF.

This CDR3 reads CASSSPGTSGGSYNEQFF. The CDR3 DNA follows: TGCGCCAGCAGCTCTCCCGGGACTAGCGGGGGGTCCTACAATGAGCAGTTCTTC. This sequence joins TRBV5-1 and TRBJ2-1; 15 nucleotides match TRBD2. The V gene's germline CDR1 is SGHRS and CDR2 YFSETQ. CDR3 length equals 18 residues. The ends lost 3 bases at V and 1 base at J; junction bases unmatched: 5. Combining the CDR3 with reference TRBV5-1 and TRBJ2-1 gives the whole variable domain KAGVTQTPRYLIKTRGQQVTLSCSPISGHRSVSWYQQTPGQGLQFLFEYFSETQRNKGNFPGRFSGRQFSNSRSEMNVSTLELGDSALYLCASSSPGTSGGSYNEQFFGPGTRLTVL.

This clone has more than one count but fewer than ten. This chain joins TRBV28 and TRBJ1-1; D might be TRBD1 (5 bases). The CDR3 covers 14 residues. The V gene's germline CDR1 is MDHEN and CDR2 SYDVKM. With 5 bases removed from V and 3 bases from J, the gap between germline ends came to 13 bases. The CDR3 bases are TGTGCCAGCAGTGGCCCCGGGGGGGACACTGAAGCTTTCTTT. It yields the protein CASSGPGGDTEAFF. Full variable domain (outside the CDR3, taken from reference TRBV28 and TRBJ1-1): DVKVTQSSRYLVKRTGEKVFLECVQDMDHENMFWYRQDPGLGLRLIYFSYDVKMKEKGDIPEGYSVSREKKERFSLILESASTNQTSMYLCASSGPGGDTEAFFGQGTRLTVV.

The chain uses TRBV7-8 and TRBJ2-5; 11 bases fit TRBD2. The V gene's germline CDR1 is SGHVS and CDR2 FQNEAQ. The CDR3 extends over 15 amino acids. V gave up 5 bases and J gave up 6 bases; unmatched junction bases: 8. In nucleotides, the CDR3 is TGTGCCAGCAGCCTTAGCGGGGGGGCCGTAAAGACCCAGTACTTC. Its translation is CASSLSGGAVKTQYF.

The chain employs TRBV19 and TRBJ2-2, with TRBD1 matching 10 bases. The V gene end was trimmed by 8 bases and the J gene end by 6 bases; junction bases not matched to a gene: 9. CDR1 LNHDA and CDR2 SQIVND come from the germline V gene (reference sequence). CDR3 length: 15 amino acids. The DNA for the CDR3 is TGTGCCAGTTACTCCGGGACAGGGGTCGCCGGGGAGCTGTTTTTT. Translated: CASYSGTGVAGELFF.

This chain connects TRBV13 to TRBJ2-3; maybe TRBD2 (5 bases). The CDR3 covers 14 residues. Trimming took 2 bases from V and 0 from J, leaving 6 bases between them. Per germline, CDR1 PRHDT and CDR2 FYEKMQ (reference sequence). The CDR3 sequence is CASSLRGSTDTQYF. The CDR3 nucleotides are TGTGCCAGCAGCTTACGCGGGAGCACAGATACGCAGTATTTT.

The rearrangement uses TRBV6-5 and TRBJ1-6; D gene ambiguous. Trimming stripped 0 bases from V and 7 bases from J, with 10 bases between. The germline V gene has CDR1 MNHEY and CDR2 SVGAGI. The CDR3 loop spans 15 amino acids. The CDR3: CASSYSSGNNSPLHF. The CDR3 region has the DNA TGTGCCAGCAGTTACTCATCGGGTAACAATTCACCCCTCCACTTT.

This clone has just a few counts. The chain is built from TRBV19 and TRBJ1-4, with no clear D. Germline V gene sequence: CDR1 LNHDA, CDR2 SQIVND (reference sequence). Between the trimmed V and J ends, which lost 9 bases and 7 bases, there was a span of 6 bases. CDR3 length equals 10 residues. Here the CDR3 DNA reads TGTGCCAGCCCGAGTGAAAAACTGTTTTTT. Translation gives CASPSEKLFF. The full variable domain, rest sourced from reference TRBV19 and TRBJ1-4, is DGGITQSPKYLFRKEGQNVTLSCEQNLNHDAMYWYRQDPGQGLRLIYYSQIVNDFQKGDIAEGYSVSREKKESFPLTVTSAQKNPTAFYLCASPSEKLFFGSGTQLSVL.

The V call is TRBV19, the J call TRBJ2-2; 10 bases align to TRBD1. This CDR3 spans 15 amino acids. The V gene's germline CDR1 is LNHDA and CDR2 SQIVND (reference sequence). V was pared by 7 bases and J by 4 bases, with 6 bases of the junction left unmatched. The DNA for the CDR3 is TGTGCCAGTACTGGGACAGGGGTTGGCACCGGGGAGCTGTTTTTT. Its protein is CASTGTGVGTGELFF.

V and J are TRBV19 and TRBJ1-1; 10 nucleotides agree with TRBD1. V gave up 5 bases and J gave up 5 bases; unmatched junction bases: 11. CDR3 size: 16 residues. Looked up from germline, CDR1 is LNHDA and CDR2 is SQIVND (reference sequence). CDR3 sequence reads: CASSRKTGGSVTEAFF. Written as DNA, the CDR3 is TGTGCCAGTAGTCGGAAGACAGGGGGCTCGGTTACTGAAGCTTTCTTT.

The chain joins TRBV27 to TRBJ1-2; the match to TRBD1 covers 10 bases. The CDR3 loop spans 16 amino acids. Germline values: CDR1 MNHEY, CDR2 SMNVEV (reference sequence). After removal of 5 bases from V and 8 bases from J, the junction contained 14 bases not matched to a gene. The CDR3 DNA reads TGTGCCAGCAGTCCGCCGGGACAGGGGATGGAGAGGGGCTACACCTTC. Protein product: CASSPPGQGMERGYTF.

The chain has TRBV7-2 and TRBJ2-6; D possibly corresponds to TRBD1 (5 bases). The V gene lost 5 bases and the J gene lost 2 bases, with 13 bases spanning the gap. CDR3 length: 16 residues. Germline CDR1 reads SGHTA; CDR2 reads FQGNSA. The CDR3 reads CASSPSGIPGANVLTF. The DNA of the CDR3 is TGTGCCAGCAGCCCCTCAGGGATACCTGGGGCCAACGTCCTGACTTTC.

The chain is built from TRBV28 and TRBJ1-1; D gene unclear. Germline V gene data show CDR1 as MDHEN and CDR2 as SYDVKM. Trimming removed 3 bases from V and 2 bases from J, with 10 bases in between. The CDR3 covers 14 residues. In DNA, the CDR3 is TGTGCCAGCAGTTTGGTTGGCAGAAACACTGAAGCTTTCTTT. Its translation is CASSLVGRNTEAFF. The full variable domain, completed using reference TRBV28 and TRBJ1-1, is DVKVTQSSRYLVKRTGEKVFLECVQDMDHENMFWYRQDPGLGLRLIYFSYDVKMKEKGDIPEGYSVSREKKERFSLILESASTNQTSMYLCASSLVGRNTEAFFGQGTRLTVV.

The chain links TRBV11-2 to TRBJ1-1, with 7 bases fitting TRBD1. The CDR3 spans 14 residues. Trimming cost V 5 bases and J 1 base; bases outside gene matches: 4. Germline V lookup: CDR1 SGHAT, CDR2 FQNNGV. CDR3 region: CASSRGQPNTEAFF. The CDR3, as DNA: TGTGCCAGCAGCCGGGGACAGCCGAACACTGAAGCTTTCTTT.

This clone came up once. The CDR3 DNA reads TGCGCCAGCAGCCCGACACTAGCGGGGGTAGAAGAGACCCAGTACTTC. This translates into CASSPTLAGVEETQYF. This chain uses TRBV5-1 with TRBJ2-5, with 11 bases that match TRBD2. Germline V gene sequence: CDR1 SGHRS, CDR2 YFSETQ. This CDR3 spans 16 amino acids. J gave up 3 bases and V 4 bases, and 8 bases lay outside the gene matches.

This sequence joins TRBV7-2 and TRBJ1-4, with 8 bases lining up with TRBD1. The length of the CDR3 is 16 residues. Germline assignment: CDR1 SGHTA and CDR2 FQGNSA. V lost 5 bases to trimming and J lost 2 bases; unmatched junction nucleotides: 7. This chain's CDR3 is CASSSGRTGTNEKLFF. The CDR3 region has the DNA TGTGCCAGCAGCAGCGGCCGGACAGGGACTAATGAAAAACTGTTTTTT.

This clone has only a few counts. The J gene is TRBJ1-3, the V gene TRBV6-1, with TRBD1 matching over 8 bases. CDR1 and CDR2 from the germline V gene are MNHNS and SASEGT. There are 16 residues in the CDR3. V shed 4 bases, J shed 0 bases, and the junction held 5 bases outside the gene matches. CDR3 region: CASSVETGGSGNTIYF. CDR3 nucleotides: TGTGCCAGCAGTGTTGAAACAGGGGGCTCTGGAAACACCATATATTTT.

DNA of the CDR3: TGTGCCAGCAGCGTTGGCCCCATGAACACTGAAGCTTTCTTT. Its translation: CASSVGPMNTEAFF. The chain uses TRBV9 and TRBJ1-1; D is ambiguous. V gave up 2 bases and J gave up 0 bases, with 8 bases separating them. CDR1 SGDLS and CDR2 YYNGEE come from the germline V gene. This CDR3 spans 14 amino acids.

The chain carries TRBV27 and TRBJ2-1; tentatively, D is TRBD2 (5 bases). The V end was cut by 6 bases, the J end by 3 bases, with 6 bases between. This CDR3 has 12 amino acids. Per the germline V gene, CDR1 is MNHEY and CDR2 is SMNVEV (reference sequence). The CDR3 protein is CASRGSYNEQFF. CDR3 nucleotide sequence: TGTGCCAGCAGGGGGAGCTACAATGAGCAGTTCTTC.

The J gene is TRBJ2-7, the V gene TRBV2, with D maybe TRBD1 (6 bases). CDR1 is SNHLY and CDR2 is FYNNEI in the germline V gene. This CDR3 region has 14 residues. V was cut by 6 bases and J by 5 bases, with 17 bases left in between. CDR3 nucleotides: TGTGCCAGCAGGGACGCTGGGGGCGCCGACGAGCAGTACTTC. It encodes CASRDAGGADEQYF.

V and J are TRBV10-3 and TRBJ1-1, with TRBD1 identical over 7 bases. This CDR3 is 13 amino acids long. The germline V gene encodes CDR1 ENHRY and CDR2 SYGVKD. After removal of 5 bases from V and 6 bases from J, the junction contained 6 bases not matched to a gene. This CDR3 is CAISTGGGSEAFF. CDR3 nucleotides: TGTGCCATCAGTACTGGAGGGGGCTCTGAAGCTTTCTTT.